The clone carrying this TCR beta chain was seen a handful of times. Original processing notes: Nucleated cell counts were estimated from reference gene primer amplification. Produced via immunoSEQ multiplex PCR; TCRdb's table is partial and in-frame only. From that table come the V and J calls and clone size; the DNA was used to work out D and trimming. The data contain over 150,000 clones, around 90% of them seen just once; the ten biggest clones take up 3.5% to 4%. The entry originates in a study of blood T cell repertoires in COVID-19. Across the study: Researchers got acute and convalescent COVID-19 samples from the United States, Italy and Spain. T cells, B-cell-depleted T cells, or PBMCs supplied cDNA or gDNA.

The TCR was taken from a woman aged 55-75 years who had recovered from COVID-19. Sequencing input: peripheral blood.

The CDR3 loop is CASSLQGNTIYF. In nucleotides, the CDR3 is TGTGCCAGCAGCTTACAGGGAAACACCATATATTTT. This chain uses TRBV11-2 with TRBJ1-3, with D unresolved. CDR1 and CDR2 (germline): SGHAT, FQNNGV. With 2 bases removed from V and 4 bases from J, the gap between germline ends came to 3 bases. CDR3 length: 12 amino acids.